This TCR beta chain was identified during a study of CD8 T cells in ankylosing spondylitis. Findings of the study overall: Fewer than ten highly homologous variants made up a TCR beta motif that seemed to typify ankylosing spondylitis blood.

In its sample, this clonotype was seen many times. The target antigen is unknown. Germline values: CDR1 LNHDA, CDR2 SQIVND (reference sequence). Trimming cost V 6 bases and J 10 bases, with 10 bases left between them. This CDR3 is 11 amino acids long. Library preparation for TCR beta used quantitative 5'-RACE with molecular barcodes. TCRdb re-analysed the 5' RACE reads in MiXCR, keeping a single row per CDR3 protein. The sample yields roughly 35,000 distinct CDR3 sequences, about 10% seen once. The receptor comes from a male donor with ankylosing spondylitis. Sequenced: synovial fluid, either unsorted or a sorted T cell fraction (not recorded which). This rearrangement joins TRBV19 to TRBJ2-1; no definite D call. CDR3 nucleotides: TGTGCCAGTAGGGACGCGTTAGAGCAGTTCTTC. Its protein is CASRDALEQFF.